Below, 14 T cell receptor beta chains from the same sample are listed, as sequenced in a study of cytomegalovirus exposure and HLA in healthy donors. The primer mix had 60 Vbeta and 13 Jbeta primers. Sequenced by immunoSEQ multiplex PCR; TCRdb stores in-frame clones only, minus some. The sample holds some 120,000 clones, roughly 80% seen once. Sequences were obtained from PBMCs. These receptors came from a man between 18 and 35 years old in good health and CMV-seropositive.

The rearrangement uses TRBV7-2 and TRBJ1-2; D call uncertain. The CDR3 consists of 15 residues. Germline CDR1 reads SGHTA; CDR2 reads FQGNSA. Trimming shortened V by 0 bases and J by 8 bases, and 16 bases separated the two germline ends. CDR3 in amino acids: CASSLASPDSGGYTF. In DNA form, the CDR3 reads TGTGCCAGCAGCTTAGCTAGTCCAGACTCGGGAGGCTACACCTTC.

V gene TRBV7-9 combines with J gene TRBJ1-2, with D tentatively TRBD1 (6 bases). V lost 1 base and J lost 13, with 28 bases in between. This CDR3 comprises 17 residues. Germline V gene data show CDR1 as SEHNR and CDR2 as FQNEAQ (reference sequence). The CDR3, as DNA: TGTGCCAGCAGCTTAGGTTTTTCGGGCGTAGGGACATCGGGCCTCACCTTC. Its translation: CASSLGFSGVGTSGLTF. The full variable domain, with the rest looked up from reference TRBV7-9 and TRBJ1-2, is DTGVSQNPRHKITKRGQNVTFRCDPISEHNRLYWYRQTLGQGPEFLTYFQNEAQLEKSRLLSDRFSAERPKGSFSTLEIQRTEQGDSAMYLCASSLGFSGVGTSGLTFGSGTRLTVV.

J is TRBJ2-1 and V is TRBV5-1, with 13 bases matching TRBD2. Germline CDR1 is SGHRS and CDR2 is YFSETQ. The CDR3 contains 14 residues. V shed 4 bases, J shed 5 bases, and the junction held 0 bases outside the gene matches. The CDR3 here is CASSGLAGDNEQFF. The CDR3 coding sequence is TGCGCCAGCAGCGGACTAGCGGGGGACAATGAGCAGTTCTTC.

This chain joins TRBV6-5 and TRBJ1-4; D call uncertain. The germline V gene has CDR1 MNHEY and CDR2 SVGAGI. Between the trimmed V and J ends, which lost 6 bases and 7 bases, there was a span of 12 bases. There are 13 residues in the CDR3. CDR3 bases: TGTGCCAGCAGACTAAATGGTTTTGAAAAACTGTTTTTT. It specifies CASRLNGFEKLFF.

The rearrangement joins TRBV5-1 to TRBJ1-1, with 9 positions matching TRBD1. CDR1 SGHRS and CDR2 YFSETQ come from the germline V gene. The CDR3 is made up of 14 amino acids. With V trimmed by 5 bases and J by 0 bases, 2 bases remained unmatched. CDR3 DNA: TGCGCCAGCAGTGGGGACAGGGTGAACACTGAAGCTTTCTTT. It yields the protein CASSGDRVNTEAFF.

About this clone itself: The same CDR3 also results from other DNA sequences found in this sample. V gene TRBV19 combines with J gene TRBJ1-1, with D maybe TRBD1 (5 bases). CDR1 is LNHDA, CDR2 SQIVND, per germline (reference sequence). V lost 3 bases and J lost 4, with 9 bases in between. This CDR3 region has 13 residues. In DNA, the CDR3 is TGTGCCAGTAGTATTGGCAGGGTCACTGAAGCTTTCTTT. Encoded protein: CASSIGRVTEAFF.

The chain uses TRBV5-1 and TRBJ2-3; D perhaps matches TRBD2 (5 bases). Germline loops: CDR1 SGHRS, CDR2 YFSETQ. The CDR3 runs to 15 residues. V lost 2 bases and J 2 bases, leaving 12 bases between the germline ends. CDR3: CASSFIGVNTDTQYF. CDR3 nucleotides: TGCGCCAGCAGCTTTATCGGGGTTAACACAGATACGCAGTATTTT.

The rearrangement joins TRBV7-9 to TRBJ2-5, with D possibly TRBD2 on 5 matching bases. V dropped 8 bases and J dropped 0 bases, with 19 bases sitting between them. CDR1 and CDR2 (germline): SEHNR, FQNEAQ (reference sequence). The CDR3 length is 16 residues. The CDR3 DNA follows: TGTGCCAGCGGCCAACGAACCCCGGGAAACCAAGAGACCCAGTACTTC. It translates to CASGQRTPGNQETQYF. The complete variable domain, with remaining parts taken from reference TRBV7-9 and TRBJ2-5, reads DTGVSQNPRHKITKRGQNVTFRCDPISEHNRLYWYRQTLGQGPEFLTYFQNEAQLEKSRLLSDRFSAERPKGSFSTLEIQRTEQGDSAMYLCASGQRTPGNQETQYFGPGTRLLVL.

The chain links TRBV27 to TRBJ1-6; the D is unclear. The V end lost 5 bases, the J end lost 0 bases, and 5 bases lay between the germline ends. The CDR3 is 14 amino acids. The germline V gene encodes CDR1 MNHEY and CDR2 SMNVEV (reference sequence). The CDR3 protein is CASSAGSYNSPLHF. The CDR3, as DNA: TGTGCCAGCAGTGCGGGCTCCTATAATTCACCCCTCCACTTT.

The chain has TRBV29-1 and TRBJ2-5; D is possibly TRBD2 (6 bases). This CDR3 has 14 residues. Trimming cost V 5 bases and J 4 bases, with 17 bases left between them. The germline gives CDR1 SQVTM, CDR2 ANQGSEA. The CDR3 region has the DNA TGCAGCGTTTCTTTTGGAGGGTCAGGAGAGACCCAGTACTTC. This sequence encodes CSVSFGGSGETQYF.

The chain joins TRBV5-1 to TRBJ2-5; possibly TRBD1 for D (5 bases). The CDR3 has 15 residues. Germline loops: CDR1 SGHRS, CDR2 YFSETQ. The ends were cut back, 4 bases at V and 3 bases at J, with 16 bases in the middle. The CDR3 reads CASSPEVAGKETQYF. The CDR3 bases are TGCGCCAGCAGCCCCGAGGTTGCAGGGAAAGAGACCCAGTACTTC.

A single count supports this clone. The genes are TRBV2 and TRBJ1-4; 8 nucleotides agree with TRBD1. Looked up from germline, CDR1 is SNHLY and CDR2 is FYNNEI. V was pared by 5 bases and J by 7 bases, with 6 bases of the junction left unmatched. The CDR3 extends over 14 amino acids. CDR3 in amino acids: CASSLDRVGEKLFF. As DNA, the CDR3 is TGTGCCAGCAGTCTGGACAGGGTGGGTGAAAAACTGTTTTTT.

V usage is TRBV7-9 and J usage is TRBJ1-1; possibly TRBD1 for D (5 bases). The CDR3 runs 11 residues. Trimming stripped 6 bases from V and 5 bases from J, with 7 bases between. Germline V gene data show CDR1 as SEHNR and CDR2 as FQNEAQ (reference sequence). Here the CDR3 reads CASREGTEAFF. CDR3 nucleotides: TGTGCCAGCAGGGAGGGGACTGAAGCTTTCTTT.

J is TRBJ1-5 and V is TRBV30, with D hard to call. The V gene lost 3 bases and the J gene lost 4 bases, with 16 bases spanning the gap. This CDR3 has 15 residues. Germline V lookup: CDR1 GTSNPN, CDR2 SVGIG (reference sequence). CDR3 bases: TGTGCCTGGAGCCTACGGACGGGATTAAATCAGCCCCAGCATTTT. Translating gives CAWSLRTGLNQPQHF.